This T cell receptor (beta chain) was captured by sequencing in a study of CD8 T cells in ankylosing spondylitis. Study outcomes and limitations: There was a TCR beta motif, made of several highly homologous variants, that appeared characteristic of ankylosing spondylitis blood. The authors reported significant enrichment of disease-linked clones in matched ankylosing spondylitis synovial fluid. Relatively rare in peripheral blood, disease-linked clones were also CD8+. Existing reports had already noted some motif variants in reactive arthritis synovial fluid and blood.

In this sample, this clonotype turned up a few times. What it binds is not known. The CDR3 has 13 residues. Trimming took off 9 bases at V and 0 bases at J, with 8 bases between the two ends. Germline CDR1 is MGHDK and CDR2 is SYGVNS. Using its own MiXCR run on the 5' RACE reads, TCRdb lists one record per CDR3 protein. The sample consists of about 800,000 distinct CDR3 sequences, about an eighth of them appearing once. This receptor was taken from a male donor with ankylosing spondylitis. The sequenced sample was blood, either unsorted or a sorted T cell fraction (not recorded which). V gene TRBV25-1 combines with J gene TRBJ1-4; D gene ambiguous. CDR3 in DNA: TGTGCCAGTCTGTGGACAACTAATGAAAAACTGTTTTTT. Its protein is CASLWTTNEKLFF. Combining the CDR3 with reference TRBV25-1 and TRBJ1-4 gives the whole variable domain EADIYQTPRYLVIGTGKKITLECSQTMGHDKMYWYQQDPGMELHLIHYSYGVNSTEKGDLSSESTVSRIRTEHFPLTLESARPSHTSQYLCASLWTTNEKLFFGSGTQLSVL.